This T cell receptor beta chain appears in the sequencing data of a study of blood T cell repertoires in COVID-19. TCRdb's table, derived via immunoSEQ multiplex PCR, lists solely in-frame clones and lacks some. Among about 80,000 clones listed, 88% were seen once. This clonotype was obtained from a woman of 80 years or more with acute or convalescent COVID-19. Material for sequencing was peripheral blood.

The CDR3 is CASSRTGNNEQFF. The DNA of the CDR3 is TGTGCCAGCAGCCGTACCGGGAACAATGAGCAGTTCTTC. The V and J genes are TRBV13 and TRBJ2-1; maybe TRBD2 (5 bases). CDR3 length: 13 amino acids. V lost 5 bases, J lost 5 bases, and 10 bases lay in between. Germline V lookup: CDR1 PRHDT, CDR2 FYEKMQ (reference sequence).